This T cell receptor beta chain stems from a study of blood T cell repertoires in COVID-19. Overall study context: COVID-19 samples from acute and convalescent phases originated in the United States, Italy and Spain. T cells, B-cell-depleted T cells, or PBMCs provided the cDNA or gDNA that served as material.

Per the authors' pipeline: Counts of nucleated cells, estimated from reference gene primer amplification, were obtained. Sequenced by immunoSEQ multiplex PCR; TCRdb stores in-frame clones only, minus some. D and trimming were read from the DNA, whereas the V and J calls and clone size are those reported in that table. In the table there are approximately 250,000 clones, around 82% of which are singletons. This CDR3 region has 13 residues. Deletions cut 6 bases from V and 0 bases from J, with 6 bases between. Germline CDR1 MDHEN, CDR2 SYDVKM. The rearrangement links TRBV28 to TRBJ1-3; D gene unclear. The sample was peripheral blood. This sequence was found in a human donor in a cohort sampled during active COVID-19. This CDR3 reads CASRTPSGNTIYF. CDR3 DNA: TGTGCCAGCAGGACACCCTCTGGAAACACCATATATTTT.